This entry lists 31 T cell receptor beta chains sequenced from one sample in a study of radiation and T cells in renal cell carcinoma. Time point specified: blood 2 weeks post-SBRT. Stated treatment: 15 Gy SBRT to primary tumor, nephrectomy 4 weeks later. Clones were sequenced by immunoSEQ multiplex PCR, and TCRdb holds only the in-frame ones, with some missing. The sample contains about 150,000 clones, approximately 90% of which appear only once. This material consisted of blood, taken from a patient whose treatment included radiotherapy and nephrectomy. These receptors were collected from a woman between 50 and 59 years old with renal cell carcinoma.

CDR3 sequence: CASSLGRGRPGNQPQHF. The DNA for the CDR3 is TGTGCCAGCAGCTTAGGCAGGGGGCGCCCCGGCAATCAGCCCCAGCATTTT. The chain has TRBV7-8 and TRBJ1-5; 8 bases are shared with TRBD1. This CDR3 region has 17 residues. Germline CDR1 reads SGHVS; CDR2 reads FQNEAQ. Trimming took 1 base from V and 2 from J; bases not matched to a gene: 7.

The V call is TRBV5-4, the J call TRBJ2-7, with TRBD2 identical over 10 bases. Trimming removed 0 bases from V and 3 bases from J; junction bases left unmatched: 12. The CDR3 runs 18 residues. Per germline, CDR1 SGHNT and CDR2 YYREEE (reference sequence). The CDR3 DNA reads as TGTGCCAGCAGCTTGGCGGGGTCTCTAGCGGGGGTTGACTACGAGCAGTACTTC. Its protein is CASSLAGSLAGVDYEQYF.

V gene TRBV14 combines with J gene TRBJ1-4; no definite D call. The CDR3 sequence is 14 residues long. Germline V CDR1 and CDR2: SGHDN, FVKESK. Deletions cut 4 bases from V and 8 bases from J, with 14 bases between. CDR3 loop: CASSPGHGGEKLFF. For the CDR3, the DNA is TGTGCCAGCAGCCCGGGCCACGGTGGGGAAAAACTGTTTTTT.

Many counts were recorded for this clone. The genes are TRBV5-6 and TRBJ1-4; the match to TRBD1 covers 7 bases. Germline-derived CDR1 and CDR2 are SGHDT and YYEEEE. V dropped 0 bases and J dropped 7; count of bases not matched to a gene: 3. This CDR3 is 14 amino acids long. CDR3 sequence: CASSLETGFEKLFF. The CDR3, as DNA: TGTGCCAGCAGCTTGGAGACAGGGTTTGAAAAACTGTTTTTT. The full variable domain, rest sourced from reference TRBV5-6 and TRBJ1-4, is DAGVTQSPTHLIKTRGQQVTLRCSPKSGHDTVSWYQQALGQGPQFIFQYYEEEERQRGNFPDRFSGHQFPNYSSELNVNALLLGDSALYLCASSLETGFEKLFFGSGTQLSVL.

The V gene is TRBV7-2, the J gene TRBJ2-5; 12 positions agree with TRBD2. CDR3 length: 17 residues. V was clipped by 2 bases and J by 4 bases; unmatched bases: 8. The germline gives CDR1 SGHTA, CDR2 FQGNSA. Here the CDR3 DNA reads TGTGCCAGCAGCTTACCCCTTTCTAGCGGGGGGGCAGAGACCCAGTACTTC. Translated: CASSLPLSSGGAETQYF.

This chain uses TRBV5-1 with TRBJ2-7, with 12 bases fitting TRBD2. This CDR3 has 16 residues. With V trimmed by 4 bases and J by 2 bases, 7 bases remained unmatched. In germline, CDR1 is SGHRS, CDR2 YFSETQ. The CDR3: CASSTLAGGAPYEQYF. Written as DNA, the CDR3 is TGCGCCAGCAGCACCCTAGCGGGGGGGGCCCCCTACGAGCAGTACTTC.

The chain has TRBV6-4 and TRBJ2-1; no reliable D call. CDR3 length: 12 amino acids. Germline-derived CDR1 and CDR2 are MRHNA and SNTAGT. Trimming took off 6 bases at V and 1 base at J, with 4 bases between the two ends. Here the CDR3 DNA reads TGTGCCAGCAGAGGGTCCTACAATGAGCAGTTCTTC. As protein: CASRGSYNEQFF.

In its sample, this clone was seen once. V usage is TRBV6-5 and J usage is TRBJ2-2; 12 nucleotides match TRBD2. The junction had 5 bases not matched to a gene; V was cut back by 6 bases and J by 6 bases. This CDR3 contains 15 residues. Germline CDR1 and CDR2: MNHEY and SVGAGI. The CDR3 bases are TGTGCCAGCAGCTCTACTAGCGGGGGGCCCGGGGAGCTGTTTTTT. This translates into CASSSTSGGPGELFF.

The chain uses TRBV5-6 and TRBJ1-1; D is perhaps TRBD1 (5 bases). Between the trimmed V and J ends, which lost 1 base and 6 bases, there was a span of 19 bases. Germline V gene lookup returns CDR1 SGHDT and CDR2 YYEEEE. CDR3 size: 16 residues. The CDR3 here is CASSLRFRVKAPEAFF. The CDR3 region has the DNA TGTGCCAGCAGCTTGAGGTTCAGGGTGAAGGCTCCTGAAGCTTTCTTT.

CDR3 sequence reads: CASSFGGVRTEAFF. DNA of the CDR3: TGCGCCAGCAGCTTCGGGGGGGTGCGAACTGAAGCTTTCTTT. V is TRBV5-1 and J is TRBJ1-1; a possible D gene is TRBD1 (5 bases). The germline CDR1 and CDR2 sequences are SGHRS and YFSETQ. V dropped 2 bases and J dropped 5 bases, with 13 bases sitting between them. The CDR3 contains 14 residues.

The chain has TRBV20-1 and TRBJ1-1; maybe TRBD1 (5 bases). This CDR3 has 11 residues. Germline V gene lookup returns CDR1 DFQATT and CDR2 SNEGSKA (reference sequence). V was shortened by 6 bases and J by 11 bases, with 16 bases between the two germline ends. The CDR3 sequence: CSARGQGSAFF. CDR3 nucleotide sequence: TGCAGTGCGCGCGGTCAGGGAAGCGCTTTCTTT.

The chain couples TRBV7-9 to TRBJ2-2; 7 bases map to TRBD1. The CDR3 has 15 residues. Trimming cost V 5 bases and J 1 base; bases outside gene matches: 4. Germline lookup yields CDR1 SEHNR and CDR2 FQNEAQ (reference sequence). CDR3: CASSITGVNTGELFF. CDR3 DNA sequence: TGTGCCAGCAGCATAACAGGGGTGAACACCGGGGAGCTGTTTTTT. Looking up the rest from reference TRBV7-9 and TRBJ2-2 gives the full variable domain: DTGVSQNPRHKITKRGQNVTFRCDPISEHNRLYWYRQTLGQGPEFLTYFQNEAQLEKSRLLSDRFSAERPKGSFSTLEIQRTEQGDSAMYLCASSITGVNTGELFFGEGSRLTVL.

The rearrangement uses TRBV4-3 and TRBJ1-2, with D possibly matching TRBD1 (6 bases). The CDR3 is 16 amino acids. V lost 4 bases and J lost 3, with 18 bases in between. Germline-derived CDR1 and CDR2 are LGHNA and YSLEER. DNA of the CDR3: TGCGCCAGCAGCCTCCTCTTGGGGGGGCGAGACTATGGCTACACCTTC. Translating it yields CASSLLLGGRDYGYTF.

This chain links TRBV11-3 with TRBJ1-1; D is perhaps TRBD1 (5 bases). The CDR3 contains 13 residues. Trimming shortened V by 5 bases and J by 1 base, and 8 bases separated the two germline ends. Germline lookup yields CDR1 SGHNT and CDR2 YENEEA. The CDR3 sequence: CASSTDRNTEAFF. The CDR3 DNA is TGTGCCAGCAGCACAGACAGGAACACTGAAGCTTTCTTT.

The chain uses TRBV5-1 and TRBJ1-2; no reliable D call. With 2 bases removed from V and 8 bases from J, the gap between germline ends came to 13 bases. The germline V gene encodes CDR1 SGHRS and CDR2 YFSETQ. CDR3 length: 13 amino acids. The CDR3 spells CASSFVVSEGYTF. CDR3 sequence (DNA): TGCGCCAGCAGCTTCGTTGTATCGGAGGGCTACACCTTC.

This sequence joins TRBV13 and TRBJ2-3, with D tentatively TRBD2 (6 bases). The CDR3 loop spans 17 amino acids. Deletions cut 1 base from V and 4 bases from J, with 18 bases between. The germline V gene encodes CDR1 PRHDT and CDR2 FYEKMQ (reference sequence). In nucleotides, the CDR3 is TGTGCCAGCAGCTTAGTGTGGAGGGGCCCCAACGCAGATACGCAGTATTTT. This codes for CASSLVWRGPNADTQYF. Complete variable domain (other parts from reference TRBV13 and TRBJ2-3): AAGVIQSPRHLIKEKRETATLKCYPIPRHDTVYWYQQGPGQDPQFLISFYEKMQSDKGSIPDRFSAQQFSDYHSELNMSSLELGDSALYFCASSLVWRGPNADTQYFGPGTRLTVL.

The V call is TRBV14, the J call TRBJ1-4; D ambiguous. The CDR3 consists of 15 residues. Germline CDR1 is SGHDN and CDR2 is FVKESK. V shed 1 base and J shed 4 bases, with 10 bases lying between them. The CDR3 coding sequence is TGTGCCAGCAGCCAAGTAGGGTGGAGTAATGAAAAACTGTTTTTT. It codes for CASSQVGWSNEKLFF.

This clone came up once. V gene TRBV11-1 combines with J gene TRBJ2-2; TRBD1 agrees at 9 bases. The V segment lost 4 bases and the J segment 5 bases; nucleotides outside the gene matches: 8. The CDR3 consists of 16 residues. Germline V gene sequence: CDR1 SGHAT, CDR2 FQDESV (reference sequence). CDR3 nucleotides: TGTGCCAGCAGCTCCCAACAGGGGACAGGGACCGGGGAGCTGTTTTTT. Amino acid sequence: CASSSQQGTGTGELFF. The full variable domain, rest sourced from reference TRBV11-1 and TRBJ2-2, is EAEVAQSPRYKITEKSQAVAFWCDPISGHATLYWYRQILGQGPELLVQFQDESVVDDSQLPKDRFSAERLKGVDSTLKIQPAELGDSAMYLCASSSQQGTGTGELFFGEGSRLTVL.

This sequence joins TRBV4-1 and TRBJ1-3, with no clear D. The CDR3 is made up of 16 amino acids. The V end lost 1 base, the J end lost 3 bases, and 13 bases lay between the germline ends. Germline loops: CDR1 MGHRA, CDR2 YSYEKL. CDR3 DNA sequence: TGCGCCAGCAGCCAAGTGGCCCACGTTAGTGGAAACACCATATATTTT. This translates into CASSQVAHVSGNTIYF.

This chain uses TRBV11-2 with TRBJ2-5, with D maybe TRBD2 (6 bases). From germline, CDR1 is SGHAT and CDR2 FQNNGV. V was cut by 3 bases and J by 4 bases, with 12 bases left in between. CDR3 length equals 14 residues. CDR3 coding DNA: TGTGCCAGCAGCTTCCTAGCGAGTCCAGAGACCCAGTACTTC. Translation gives CASSFLASPETQYF.

The V call is TRBV5-4, the J call TRBJ1-1; no clear D gene. Germline lookup yields CDR1 SGHNT and CDR2 YYREEE (reference sequence). This CDR3 region has 15 residues. V was trimmed by 0 bases and J by 1 base, leaving 10 bases between them. CDR3 loop: CASSLAGRSNTEAFF. The CDR3 DNA sequence: TGTGCCAGCAGCTTGGCTGGACGGTCGAACACTGAAGCTTTCTTT.

The chain recombines TRBV7-2 with TRBJ2-5, with D tentatively TRBD1 (6 bases). Trimming cost V 1 base and J 5 bases, with 14 bases left between them. This CDR3 comprises 15 residues. CDR1 and CDR2 (germline): SGHTA, FQGNSA. This CDR3 is CASSLEGVEGETQYF. The CDR3, as DNA: TGTGCCAGCAGCTTAGAGGGGGTAGAGGGGGAGACCCAGTACTTC.

This clone was counted a few times. A read error may account for a junction end that differs from germline. The chain employs TRBV7-7 and TRBJ2-2, with a tentative D call TRBD1 (5 bases). This CDR3 is 13 amino acids long. Per germline, CDR1 SSHAT and CDR2 FNYEAQ (reference sequence). The CDR3, as DNA: TGTGCTAGCAGCTTACAGGTTACCGGGGAGCTGTTTTTT. This encodes CASSLQVTGELFF. The whole variable domain, remainder taken from reference TRBV7-7 and TRBJ2-2, is GAGVSQSPRYKVTKRGQDVTLRCDPISSHATLYWYQQALGQGPEFLTYFNYEAQPDKSGLPSDRFSAERPEGSISTLTIQRTEQRDSAMYRCASSLQVTGELFFGEGSRLTVL.

The J gene is TRBJ1-3, the V gene TRBV30, with a weak D call TRBD1 (5 bases). V was cut by 2 bases and J by 2 bases, with 13 bases left in between. This CDR3 is 15 amino acids long. The germline gives CDR1 GTSNPN, CDR2 SVGIG (reference sequence). This CDR3 is CAWSYGAITGNTIYF. DNA for the CDR3: TGTGCCTGGAGTTACGGGGCAATTACTGGAAACACCATATATTTT.

This sequence joins TRBV7-2 and TRBJ1-4; a weak D match, TRBD1 (6 bases). Germline-derived CDR1 and CDR2 are SGHTA and FQGNSA. This CDR3 is built from 15 residues. With 2 bases removed from V and 5 bases from J, the gap between germline ends came to 12 bases. The CDR3 spells CASSLRGGRNEKLFF. CDR3 DNA sequence: TGTGCCAGCAGCTTAAGAGGGGGGCGGAATGAAAAACTGTTTTTT.

This chain uses TRBV2 with TRBJ2-1; D not certain. V was pared by 5 bases and J by 5 bases, with 13 bases between. CDR1 and CDR2 from the germline V gene are SNHLY and FYNNEI. This CDR3 comprises 14 residues. CDR3 sequence (DNA): TGTGCCAGCAGTTACTCCGCTTCCCACAATGAGCAGTTCTTC. It yields the protein CASSYSASHNEQFF.

The rearrangement uses TRBV18 and TRBJ1-6, with no clear D. The CDR3 spans 13 residues. The germline V gene has CDR1 KGHSH and CDR2 LQKENI. V dropped 3 bases and J dropped 10 bases, with 10 bases sitting between them. Written as DNA, the CDR3 is TGTGCCAGCTCACCGGCGGACCCCTCACCCCTCCACTTT. It yields the protein CASSPADPSPLHF.

The chain is built from TRBV6-4 and TRBJ1-2, with D uncertain. Germline V CDR1 and CDR2: MRHNA, SNTAGT. This CDR3 region has 13 residues. Trimming shortened V by 0 bases and J by 8 bases, and 10 bases separated the two germline ends. The CDR3 nucleotides are TGTGCCAGCAGTGACTCTGGGAGAACGGGCTACACCTTC. Its protein product is CASSDSGRTGYTF.

The CDR3 DNA reads TGTGCCAGCAGGAATTCACTAGGGCAACGGGGCGGGGAGCTGTTTTTT. Translating gives CASRNSLGQRGGELFF. The gene calls are TRBV11-3 and TRBJ2-2; maybe TRBD2 (5 bases). The CDR3 has 16 amino acids. Germline CDR1 is SGHNT and CDR2 is YENEEA. V shed 6 bases and J shed 7 bases, with 21 bases lying between them.

V usage is TRBV5-4 and J usage is TRBJ1-4; the match to TRBD1 covers 8 bases. The CDR3 loop spans 14 amino acids. J gave up 5 bases and V 4 bases, and 4 bases lay outside the gene matches. Germline CDR1 and CDR2: SGHNT and YYREEE (reference sequence). The CDR3 is CASSKQGVNEKLFF. The CDR3 nucleotides read TGTGCCAGCAGCAAACAGGGGGTGAATGAAAAACTGTTTTTT.

J is TRBJ2-7 and V is TRBV10-1; TRBD1 matches at 7 bases. The CDR3 runs 18 residues. J lost 1 base, V lost 4 bases, and 16 bases had no gene match. Germline CDR1 WNHNN, CDR2 SYGVQD (reference sequence). The CDR3 reads CASSGAHSRDRLSYEQYF. The CDR3 DNA reads TGCGCCAGCAGTGGAGCTCACTCCCGGGACAGACTATCCTACGAGCAGTACTTC.